Listed below are T cell receptor beta chains from one sample, sequenced in a study of control samples from healthy donors and cancer patients. The table came from immunoSEQ multiplex PCR; TCRdb's copy has only in-frame clones and leaves some out. This repertoire shows about 160,000 clones, 85% to 90% found once; its top ten account for around 12%. The specimen sequenced was blood. Receptors originate from a man in his thirties or forties in good health. Each CDR3 is given with its conserved first and last residue.

TRBV6-4,TRBJ2-3,CASSDGFRGYSDTQYF
TRBV6-1,TRBJ1-2,CASSEGGYGYTF
TRBV2,TRBJ1-1,CASSVEGLNTEAFF
TRBV11-2,TRBJ1-2,CASSLPDPSYGYTF
TRBV4-2,TRBJ2-7,CASSQDWDTGHEQYF
TRBV19,TRBJ2-2,CASSVQGTVELFF
TRBV3-1/TRBV3-2,TRBJ1-1,CASSVQGANTEAFF
TRBV5-1,TRBJ1-1,CASSLSIAGNTEAFF
TRBV2,TRBJ2-1,CASATRDEFF
TRBV4-1,TRBJ2-1,CASSAPGRSGYNEQFF
TRBV5-6,TRBJ1-1,CASSLGGATYTEAFF
TRBV28,TRBJ1-3,CASSTSGASGNTIYF
TRBV3-1/TRBV3-2,TRBJ1-1,CASSQKGNTEAFF
TRBV30,TRBJ1-5,CAWSVLPNQPQHF
TRBV28,TRBJ1-2,CASSPGQGTIGYGYTF
TRBV7-2,TRBJ1-1,CASSRGGTANTEAFF
TRBV5-1,TRBJ2-4,CASSYGQGATKNIQYF
TRBV13,TRBJ1-2,CASSLRLSNYGYTF
TRBV10-3,TRBJ2-1,CAISESETLNNEQFF
TRBV19,TRBJ1-3,CASTLAGQRNTIYF
TRBV28,TRBJ2-7,CATKQTELYYEQYF
TRBV19,TRBJ2-3,CASRGWGGRTDTQYF
TRBV19,TRBJ2-1,CASSWGGSGSSYNEQFF
TRBV27,TRBJ1-6,CASSLLGGESPLHF
TRBV28,TRBJ2-2,CASRPGGTGELFF
TRBV11-2,TRBJ2-3,CASSYRIGGLSTDTQYF
TRBV14,TRBJ1-2,CASSHSGQEGYTF
TRBV27,TRBJ1-6,CASSLLYNSPLHF
TRBV6-5,TRBJ2-3,CASSSGGAWDTQYF
TRBV28,TRBJ1-1,CARIRLGVWGNTEAFF
TRBV24-1,TRBJ2-5,CATSDPTTPRETQYF